The 21 T cell receptor beta chains given below trace back to one sample, sequenced in a study of graft-versus-host responses after intestinal transplantation (dated by TCRdb to the early 2020s). Library prep was done by the immunoSEQ multiplex PCR assay. TCRdb took this table from immuneACCESS and kept in-frame rearrangements with V and J called. Such tables lack part of the clones; where checked against another copy, unresolved V genes explain under half of the gap, and the rest is unexplained. The sample yields approximately 86,000 clones; 91% were counted once. The top ten clonotypes cover more than 0.095% of the sample. The time point label on this specimen signifies: cells obtained before transplantation from donor or recipient. The antigens these receptors bind are not known. The sequences come from unstimulated CD4+ T cells sorted from spleen or lymph node cells, collected before intestinal transplant. These TCRs come from a human donor who received an intestinal transplant.

V gene TRBV27 combines with J gene TRBJ2-2; D gene ambiguous. The V gene lost 6 bases and the J gene lost 5 bases, with 13 bases spanning the gap. CDR3 size: 14 residues. Germline V CDR1 and CDR2: MNHEY, SMNVEV (reference sequence). Written as DNA, the CDR3 is TGTGCCAGCAGCCCCCGGGTCCTAACCGGGGAGCTGTTTTTT. As protein: CASSPRVLTGELFF.

This clone has only one observation. The rearrangement links TRBV10-2 to TRBJ2-5, with D possibly being TRBD2 (6 bases). The germline V gene has CDR1 WSHSY and CDR2 SAAADI. V dropped 6 bases and J dropped 4 bases, with 9 bases sitting between them. The CDR3 loop spans 12 amino acids. CDR3 sequence: CASSWDSETQYF. As DNA, the CDR3 is TGCGCCAGCAGCTGGGACTCAGAGACCCAGTACTTC.

This clone was counted only a few times. In DNA, the CDR3 is TGCGCCAGCAGCCAAACTATGCCGGGACAGGGGGTCGGGTACGAGCAGTACTTC. It codes for CASSQTMPGQGVGYEQYF. The chain couples TRBV4-3 to TRBJ2-7; 11 bases are a match to TRBD1. This CDR3 is 18 amino acids long. CDR1 LGHNA and CDR2 YSLEER come from the germline V gene. Losses at the gene ends were 2 bases for V and 4 bases for J; bases not matched to a gene: 13.

The chain uses TRBV18 and TRBJ1-2, with D perhaps TRBD1 (5 bases). CDR3 length: 16 residues. Germline CDR1 KGHSH, CDR2 LQKENI. V was clipped by 4 bases and J by 1 base, with 16 bases between them. The CDR3 nucleotides read TGTGCCAGCTCACAAATAAGCAGGGAATATAACTATGGCTACACCTTC. Translated, it gives CASSQISREYNYGYTF.

This rearrangement joins TRBV2 to TRBJ1-1, with D unresolved. The length of the CDR3 is 13 residues. V was shortened by 8 bases and J by 0 bases, with 10 bases between the two germline ends. Germline V gene sequence: CDR1 SNHLY, CDR2 FYNNEI. Here the CDR3 DNA reads TGTGCCAGCGGTCTTTCTATGAACACTGAAGCTTTCTTT. It codes for CASGLSMNTEAFF. The whole variable domain, filled in from reference TRBV2 and TRBJ1-1, reads EPEVTQTPSHQVTQMGQEVILRCVPISNHLYFYWYRQILGQKVEFLVSFYNNEISEKSEIFDDQFSVERPDGSNFTLKIRSTKLEDSAMYFCASGLSMNTEAFFGQGTRLTVV.

The chain couples TRBV19 to TRBJ2-7; 11 bases are a match to TRBD1. V shed 3 bases and J 2 bases; nucleotides not matched to a gene: 3. Germline CDR1 reads LNHDA; CDR2 reads SQIVND (reference sequence). The CDR3 runs to 15 residues. The CDR3 reads CASSIRGQGAYEQYF. Written as DNA, the CDR3 is TGTGCCAGTAGTATCCGGGGACAGGGGGCCTACGAGCAGTACTTC.

The chain carries TRBV6-6 and TRBJ1-5, with D unresolved. Germline CDR1 MNHNY, CDR2 SVGAGI (reference sequence). The V end lost 5 bases, the J end lost 4 bases, and 9 bases lay between the germline ends. CDR3 size: 13 residues. The chain's CDR3 is CASSLQKNQPQHF. In DNA, the CDR3 is TGTGCCAGCAGTCTACAGAAGAATCAGCCCCAGCATTTT.

The chain carries TRBV18 and TRBJ2-7, with TRBD1 identical over 7 bases. The CDR3 covers 14 residues. With V trimmed by 4 bases and J by 2 bases, 5 bases remained unmatched. Germline V gene data show CDR1 as KGHSH and CDR2 as LQKENI. The CDR3 DNA follows: TGTGCCAGCTCACTAGGTAGGGGGCCCTACGAGCAGTACTTC. The encoded protein is CASSLGRGPYEQYF.

V usage is TRBV29-1 and J usage is TRBJ2-1, with TRBD1 identical over 7 bases. The germline gives CDR1 SQVTM, CDR2 ANQGSEA. The CDR3 is 16 residues long. V was clipped by 6 bases and J by 4 bases; unmatched bases: 15. CDR3 amino acids: CSVETYRDSSYNEQFF. The CDR3 DNA follows: TGCAGCGTCGAAACGTACCGGGACAGCTCATACAATGAGCAGTTCTTC.

The chain combines TRBV9 with TRBJ2-5, with 10 positions matching TRBD2. The germline gives CDR1 SGDLS, CDR2 YYNGEE. After removal of 1 base from V and 5 bases from J, the junction contained 2 bases not matched to a gene. This CDR3 has 14 residues. The CDR3 loop is CASSVLAGAETQYF. CDR3 nucleotides: TGTGCCAGCAGCGTACTAGCGGGGGCCGAGACCCAGTACTTC.

This chain joins TRBV19 and TRBJ1-5; possibly TRBD1 for D (5 bases). V gave up 2 bases and J gave up 3 bases, with 11 bases separating them. Germline V gene data show CDR1 as LNHDA and CDR2 as SQIVND (reference sequence). The CDR3 has 15 residues. The CDR3 loop reads CASSINRRANQPQHF. The CDR3 DNA sequence: TGTGCCAGTAGTATAAACAGGAGGGCCAATCAGCCCCAGCATTTT.

The chain has TRBV4-3 and TRBJ2-3, with D maybe TRBD2 (6 bases). V lost 1 base and J lost 1, with 15 bases in between. This CDR3 has 17 residues. CDR1 is LGHNA, CDR2 YSLEER, per germline. CDR3 loop: CASSQATRPGGTDTQYF. CDR3 bases: TGCGCCAGCAGCCAAGCAACTAGACCGGGGGGCACAGATACGCAGTATTTT.

This sequence joins TRBV6-1 and TRBJ1-4, with a weak D call TRBD1 (6 bases). Trimming stripped 6 bases from V and 9 bases from J, with 14 bases between. The CDR3 totals 13 residues. From germline, CDR1 is MNHNS and CDR2 SASEGT. CDR3 bases: TGTGCCAGCAGGGTGGCAGGGGCCCAAAAACTGTTTTTT. It is translated as CASRVAGAQKLFF.

This sequence joins TRBV7-2 and TRBJ2-1, with D possibly TRBD2 on 5 matching bases. This CDR3 has 16 amino acids. Germline V lookup: CDR1 SGHTA, CDR2 FQGNSA. Trimming removed 0 bases at V and 2 bases at J, with 11 bases between. The CDR3 here is CASSLAVGGPYNEQFF. CDR3 sequence (DNA): TGTGCCAGCAGCTTAGCGGTGGGCGGGCCCTACAATGAGCAGTTCTTC.

Points on this clone: Other DNA variants within this sample encode the same CDR3. V gene TRBV7-2 combines with J gene TRBJ1-1, with D unclear. V was clipped by 2 bases and J by 1 base, with 11 bases between them. Germline assignment: CDR1 SGHTA and CDR2 FQGNSA. The CDR3 contains 15 residues. This CDR3 reads CASSLLRSTNTEAFF. The CDR3 DNA reads as TGTGCCAGCAGCTTACTCCGGAGCACGAACACTGAAGCTTTCTTT. Full variable domain (remainder filled in from reference TRBV7-2 and TRBJ1-1): GAGVSQSPSNKVTEKGKDVELRCDPISGHTALYWYRQSLGQGLEFLIYFQGNSAPDKSGLPSDRFSAERTGGSVSTLTIQRTQQEDSAVYLCASSLLRSTNTEAFFGQGTRLTVV.

This clone has more than one count but fewer than ten. The rearrangement links TRBV25-1 to TRBJ1-3, with D possibly matching TRBD1 (6 bases). In germline, CDR1 is MGHDK, CDR2 SYGVNS. This CDR3 has 16 amino acids. V gave up 6 bases and J gave up 0 bases, with 15 bases separating them. The CDR3, as DNA: TGTGCCAGCAGGCCCTGGGACACTTACTCTGGAAACACCATATATTTT. Protein: CASRPWDTYSGNTIYF. Filled out from reference TRBV25-1 and TRBJ1-3, the complete variable domain reads EADIYQTPRYLVIGTGKKITLECSQTMGHDKMYWYQQDPGMELHLIHYSYGVNSTEKGDLSSESTVSRIRTEHFPLTLESARPSHTSQYLCASRPWDTYSGNTIYFGEGSWLTVV.

The chain combines TRBV25-1 with TRBJ1-2; D may be TRBD1 (5 bases). V dropped 5 bases and J dropped 4 bases, with 14 bases sitting between them. The CDR3 runs 14 residues. From germline, CDR1 is MGHDK and CDR2 SYGVNS. The CDR3 loop reads CASSPSYTGYGYTF. In DNA, the CDR3 is TGTGCCAGCAGTCCGTCCTATACAGGCTATGGCTACACCTTC.

The chain couples TRBV18 to TRBJ2-1; tentatively, D is TRBD1 (6 bases). V was trimmed by 1 base and J by 2 bases, leaving 9 bases between them. Germline CDR1 reads KGHSH; CDR2 reads LQKENI. This CDR3 region has 15 residues. CDR3 protein: CASSPRTATYNEQFF. In DNA, the CDR3 is TGTGCCAGCTCACCACGGACAGCTACCTACAATGAGCAGTTCTTC.

The V and J genes are TRBV6-5 and TRBJ1-2, with unresolved D. V lost 2 bases and J 1 base, leaving 8 bases between the germline ends. Germline V gives CDR1 MNHEY, CDR2 SVGAGI. The CDR3 consists of 14 residues. CDR3 protein: CASSYNSVNYGYTF. CDR3 nucleotides: TGTGCCAGCAGTTACAATTCAGTTAACTATGGCTACACCTTC.

V is TRBV4-1 and J is TRBJ2-3; weak D call: TRBD2 (6 bases). Germline CDR1 and CDR2: MGHRA and YSYEKL. The CDR3 consists of 16 residues. Deletions cut 3 bases from V and 0 bases from J, with 13 bases between. CDR3 region: CASSQSSGSSTDTQYF. DNA for the CDR3: TGCGCCAGCAGCCAGAGTAGCGGCTCTAGCACAGATACGCAGTATTTT.

The chain employs TRBV6-5 and TRBJ2-5; D possibly corresponds to TRBD2 (6 bases). CDR3 length: 14 amino acids. Per germline, CDR1 MNHEY and CDR2 SVGAGI. The V end lost 0 bases, the J end lost 5 bases, and 10 bases lay between the germline ends. The CDR3 DNA reads TGTGCCAGCAGTTACTCGGGGGGTAGGGAGACCCAGTACTTC. As protein: CASSYSGGRETQYF.